This T cell receptor beta chain was found in a study of blood T cells in healthy people across ages. Study results and caveats: Considered underestimates were the diversity estimates obtained from one million T cells.

Approximately 9.1 milliliters was the volume of peripheral blood drawn from each donor. Together with a sample-barcoded 5' primer, a J-beta primer mix was included in a second PCR lasting about 7 to 11 cycles. MiXCR, run by TCRdb on the 5' RACE reads, gives a single entry per CDR3 protein. The repertoire holds around 870,000 distinct CDR3 sequences, with around 26% as singletons. This clonotype has a count of ten or more. Its antigen is as yet unknown. This CDR3 spans 13 amino acids. Trimming stripped 0 bases from V and 12 bases from J, with 12 bases between. Germline loops: CDR1 LGHNA, CDR2 YNFKEQ. This TCR was recovered from a woman over 75 in good health. This sequence joins TRBV4-2 and TRBJ2-1; D not certain. What was sequenced was blood. CDR3 nucleotide sequence: TGTGCCAGCAGCCAAGACGCATTAGGTCGGCAGTTCTTC. Its protein product is CASSQDALGRQFF.